Below, 17 T cell receptor beta chains from the same sample are listed, as sequenced in a study of T cells in Graves' hyperthyroidism and ophthalmopathy. There were TCR beta CDR3 regions amplified from RNA transcripts. The TCR CDR3 was amplified in a first-round RT-PCR using the HTBI primer set. TCRdb re-analysed the multiplex PCR reads in MiXCR, keeping a single row per CDR3 protein. The sample includes fewer than 650,000 distinct CDR3 sequences, about 46% of them seen just once. Input material: peripheral blood or thyroid tissue (not recorded which). The receptors shown here come from an adult woman with Graves' disease, either hyperthyroidism or ophthalmopathy (not recorded which).

The V and J genes are TRBV25-1 and TRBJ2-1; 10 nucleotides line up with TRBD2. Germline lookup yields CDR1 MGHDK and CDR2 SYGVNS. V lost 2 bases and J lost 0; bases outside the gene matches: 4. CDR3 size: 17 residues. CDR3 DNA: TGTGCCAGCAGTGAAGGACTAGCGGCTGGCTCCTACAATGAGCAGTTCTTC. Translated: CASSEGLAAGSYNEQFF.

There are many counts of this clonotype. DNA for the CDR3: TGTGCCAGCAGCTTCTTTCAGAACACTGAAGCTTTCTTT. Its protein product is CASSFFQNTEAFF. The rearrangement uses TRBV7-9 and TRBJ1-1, with D unresolved. The V and J ends lost 3 bases and 1 base respectively, with 6 bases between them. This CDR3 spans 13 amino acids. CDR1 is SEHNR, CDR2 FQNEAQ, per germline (reference sequence).

The sample holds many counts of this clonotype. This rearrangement joins TRBV12-3 or TRBV12-4 to TRBJ1-6; D is perhaps TRBD1 (5 bases). The CDR3 is 14 amino acids. V lost 3 bases and J lost 7, with 10 bases in between. The CDR3 is CASSFQGRNSPLHF. The CDR3 nucleotides read TGTGCCAGCAGTTTCCAGGGCCGAAATTCACCCCTCCACTTT.

The CDR3 region is CASSRPTGSEKLFF. The CDR3 DNA follows: TGTGCCAGCAGCCGACCGACAGGGTCGGAAAAACTGTTTTTT. The V call is TRBV2, the J call TRBJ1-4; 7 positions match TRBD1. V lost 6 bases and J lost 8; bases outside the gene matches: 9. CDR1 and CDR2 from the germline V gene are SNHLY and FYNNEI. The CDR3 spans 14 residues. The variable domain in full, with the rest retrieved from reference TRBV2 and TRBJ1-4, is EPEVTQTPSHQVTQMGQEVILRCVPISNHLYFYWYRQILGQKVEFLVSFYNNEISEKSEIFDDQFSVERPDGSNFTLKIRSTKLEDSAMYFCASSRPTGSEKLFFGSGTQLSVL.

This clonotype was counted between two and nine times. The gene calls are TRBV20-1 and TRBJ2-7, with TRBD2 matching over 11 bases. V gave up 1 base and J gave up 5 bases; unmatched junction bases: 7. The length of the CDR3 is 15 residues. The germline CDR1 and CDR2 sequences are DFQATT and SNEGSKA (reference sequence). For the CDR3, the DNA is TGCAGTGCTAGAGCACTAGCGGGAGAGGCAAACGAGCAGTACTTC. Translated: CSARALAGEANEQYF.

In this sample, this clonotype turned up a few times. The chain uses TRBV5-1 and TRBJ2-7, with 9 nucleotides matching TRBD1. Germline V gives CDR1 SGHRS, CDR2 YFSETQ. V shed 6 bases and J 4 bases; nucleotides not matched to a gene: 11. The CDR3 length is 15 residues. The CDR3 is CASTNPGQGLYEQYF. The CDR3 DNA reads as TGCGCCAGCACCAATCCGGGACAGGGCTTATACGAGCAGTACTTC.

This clonotype came up many times. This chain links TRBV20-1 with TRBJ1-5; 9 positions match TRBD1. V lost 3 bases and J lost 6; bases outside the gene matches: 9. This CDR3 spans 15 amino acids. Germline CDR1 is DFQATT and CDR2 is SNEGSKA (reference sequence). The DNA of the CDR3 is TGCAGTGCTAGTGGAAATACAGGGGGCCTTCAGCCCCAGCATTTT. This sequence encodes CSASGNTGGLQPQHF.

Details on this clonotype: The junction does not match germline at one end; this may be a read error. The chain joins TRBV7-9 to TRBJ1-1; D is ambiguous. Germline V gene data show CDR1 as SEHNR and CDR2 as FQNEAQ (reference sequence). CDR3 length equals 13 residues. CDR3 region: CASRSTHDAEAFF. As DNA, the CDR3 is TGTGCCTCCCGGTCCACCCACGACGCTGAGGCTTTCTTT.

V usage is TRBV29-1 and J usage is TRBJ1-3; TRBD1 is a possible D gene (5 bases). Trimming took off 7 bases at V and 0 bases at J, with 16 bases between the two ends. The CDR3 loop spans 15 amino acids. Germline loops: CDR1 SQVTM, CDR2 ANQGSEA. The CDR3 spells CSASDSQSSGNTIYF. CDR3 nucleotides: TGCAGCGCATCCGACAGCCAGAGCTCTGGAAACACCATATATTTT.

This clonotype was picked up many times. V gene TRBV2 combines with J gene TRBJ2-5, with TRBD1 matching over 7 bases. The germline V gene has CDR1 SNHLY and CDR2 FYNNEI. V dropped 6 bases and J dropped 5; count of bases not matched to a gene: 9. This CDR3 has 14 amino acids. The CDR3 reads CASRGQSDGETQYF. The CDR3 DNA follows: TGTGCCAGCAGGGGACAGTCGGATGGGGAGACCCAGTACTTC.

V gene TRBV19 combines with J gene TRBJ2-6, with D uncertain. Germline values: CDR1 LNHDA, CDR2 SQIVND (reference sequence). V gave up 7 bases and J gave up 4 bases, with 5 bases separating them. The CDR3 sequence is 12 residues long. CDR3 sequence: CASTLGANVLTF. The CDR3 DNA reads as TGTGCCAGTACCCTCGGGGCCAACGTCCTGACTTTC.

The DNA of the CDR3 is TGCAGCGTTGAAGATCCGGTCATTGTGGGAAAACTGTTTTTT. Its protein product is CSVEDPVIVGKLFF. The chain couples TRBV29-1 to TRBJ1-4; D unclear. The germline gives CDR1 SQVTM, CDR2 ANQGSEA. The V end lost 0 bases, the J end lost 10 bases, and 15 bases lay between the germline ends. The CDR3 spans 14 residues.

This clonotype was found a few times. The J gene is TRBJ1-1, the V gene TRBV28; no reliable D call. Per the germline V gene, CDR1 is MDHEN and CDR2 is SYDVKM. The CDR3 runs 12 residues. Deletions cut 3 bases from V and 8 bases from J, with 10 bases between. CDR3 sequence reads: CASSFRRNEAFF. CDR3 nucleotides: TGTGCCAGCAGTTTTCGTAGGAACGAAGCTTTCTTT.

This clonotype was found many times. The rearrangement joins TRBV7-9 to TRBJ2-7; D is ambiguous. Germline V gene lookup returns CDR1 SEHNR and CDR2 FQNEAQ (reference sequence). The CDR3 totals 12 residues. V was clipped by 1 base and J by 6 bases, with 7 bases between them. CDR3 residues: CASSLVNGEQYF. The CDR3 DNA follows: TGTGCCAGCAGCTTAGTTAACGGCGAGCAGTACTTC.

This clonotype was seen more than once but under ten times. This chain uses TRBV30 with TRBJ2-7; no clear D. Germline lookup yields CDR1 GTSNPN and CDR2 SVGIG (reference sequence). CDR3 size: 15 residues. Trimming shortened V by 1 base and J by 0 bases, and 13 bases separated the two germline ends. The CDR3 here is CAWSAAPVSSYEQYF. The CDR3 coding sequence is TGTGCCTGGAGTGCGGCACCGGTAAGCTCCTACGAGCAGTACTTC. Based on the CDR3 plus reference TRBV30 and TRBJ2-7, the full variable domain is SQTIHQWPATLVQPVGSPLSLECTVEGTSNPNLYWYRQAAGRGLQLLFYSVGIGQISSEVPQNLSASRPQDRQFILSSKKLLLSDSGFYLCAWSAAPVSSYEQYFGPGTRLTVT.

This clonotype turned up a few times. V and J are TRBV10-3 and TRBJ2-5; a weak D match, TRBD1 (7 bases). This CDR3 has 14 residues. Germline V gene lookup returns CDR1 ENHRY and CDR2 SYGVKD. Trimming removed 5 bases from V and 9 bases from J, with 19 bases in between. In DNA form, the CDR3 reads TGTGCCATCAGTATGACAGGGAGGAATCAGCCCCAGTACTTC. Translation: CAISMTGRNQPQYF.

This clonotype appeared many times. This chain uses TRBV4-1 with TRBJ1-5; D gene unclear. V was clipped by 4 bases and J by 1 base, with 14 bases between them. CDR1 is MGHRA, CDR2 YSYEKL, per germline. This CDR3 region has 16 residues. This CDR3 is CASSPLALRSNQPQHF. The CDR3 nucleotides read TGCGCCAGCAGCCCCCTCGCCCTGAGGAGCAATCAGCCCCAGCATTTT.